This is a list of T cell receptor beta chains from one sample in a study of vaccination and CD4 T cells after COVID-19. TCRdb itself ran the PCR reads through MiXCR, one entry per CDR3 protein. The repertoire has around 20,000 distinct CDR3 sequences, approximately 31% of them found once; the top ten carry around 14%. Their target antigens are unknown. The sample consisted of cultured CD4+ T cells from blood. The receptors here all came from a human donor with COVID-19. Each CDR3 is given with its conserved first and last residue. A D gene is named only where the DNA matches it firmly. Not every row has a clone size; where given, it reads once, few, many or a size class.

len	v_gene	abundance	d_gene	j_gene	CDR3aa	CDR3nt
14	TRBV7-8	few	-	TRBJ1-2	CASTGGGLYYGYTF	TGTGCCAGCACCGGCGGGGGTCTCTACTATGGCTACACCTTC
16	TRBV6-5	-	TRBD2	TRBJ2-2	CASSFRDYANTGELFF	TGTGCCAGCAGTTTCCGGGACTACGCGAACACCGGGGAGCTGTTTTTT
15	TRBV12-3/TRBV12-4	-	-	TRBJ1-3	CASSFTAGSGNTIYF	TGTGCCAGCAGTTTTACGGCGGGCTCTGGAAACACCATATATTTT
16	TRBV11-3	-	TRBD1	TRBJ1-4	CASSFSSGQGDEKLFF	TGTGCCAGCAGCTTTTCGTCCGGACAGGGGGATGAAAAACTGTTTTTT
14	TRBV6-2/TRBV6-3	-	TRBD2	TRBJ2-7	CASRHSGGVYEQYF	TGTGCCAGCAGGCATAGCGGGGGGGTCTACGAGCAGTACTTC
12	TRBV29-1	-	-	TRBJ1-2	CSVEGQFYGYTF	TGCAGCGTTGAAGGGCAGTTCTATGGCTACACCTTC
13	TRBV28	few	-	TRBJ1-1	CASSSLTNTEAFF	TGTGCCAGCAGTTCCCTCACTAACACTGAAGCTTTCTTT
12	TRBV19	-	-	TRBJ1-2	CASSTQSYGYTF	TGTGCCAGTAGTACCCAGAGCTATGGCTACACCTTC
16	TRBV7-2	few	-	TRBJ1-3	CASSSPSGAPGNTIYF	TGTGCCAGCAGCTCCCCCTCAGGGGCGCCTGGAAACACCATATATTTT
15	TRBV5-1	-	-	TRBJ1-1	CASSLRQVETTEAFF	TGCGCCAGCAGCTTGAGGCAGGTGGAAACCACTGAAGCTTTCTTT
14	TRBV7-3	few	-	TRBJ2-1	CASSWGAAYNEQFF	TGTGCCAGCTCCTGGGGGGCCGCCTACAATGAGCAGTTCTTC
16	TRBV6-5	-	TRBD1	TRBJ1-6	CASSYGDRGPLSPLHF	TGTGCCAGCAGTTACGGGGACAGGGGGCCTCTCTCACCCCTCCACTTT
14	TRBV20-1	-	-	TRBJ1-2	CSARGNGGPYGYTF	TGCAGTGCTAGAGGAAACGGGGGGCCTTACGGCTACACCTTC
13	TRBV29-1	few	-	TRBJ2-7	CSVEDRGGHEQYF	TGCAGCGTTGAAGACAGGGGAGGCCACGAGCAGTACTTC
12	TRBV20-1	few	-	TRBJ2-1	CSAPHNANEQFF	TGCAGTGCACCTCATAACGCCAATGAGCAGTTCTTC
16	TRBV5-1	once	TRBD2	TRBJ2-5	CASSETSGVIGETQYF	TGCGCCAGCAGCGAGACTAGCGGGGTTATCGGGGAGACCCAGTACTTC
16	TRBV24-1	few	-	TRBJ2-5	CATSDSRTVSQETQYF	TGTGCCACCAGTGATTCTCGGACAGTATCCCAAGAGACCCAGTACTTC
16	TRBV4-3	-	TRBD1	TRBJ1-6	CASSQADRERNSPLHF	TGCGCCAGCAGCCAAGCCGACAGGGAGCGGAATTCACCCCTCCACTTT
15	TRBV7-3	few	TRBD1	TRBJ2-5	CASSPGNRGEETQYF	TGTGCCAGCAGCCCCGGGAACAGGGGAGAAGAGACCCAGTACTTC
13	TRBV6-1	few	-	TRBJ2-7	CASTGGGSYEQYF	TGTGCCAGCACAGGTGGGGGTTCCTACGAGCAGTACTTC
14	TRBV7-3	-	-	TRBJ2-1	CASSLMGRTGEQFF	TGTGCCAGCAGCTTAATGGGACGGACTGGGGAGCAGTTCTTC
13	TRBV24-1	few	-	TRBJ1-5	CATSETGSLTQHF	TGTGCCACCAGTGAAACAGGGTCCTTGACCCAGCATTTT
12	TRBV6-1	few	-	TRBJ2-2	CASSERTGELFF	TGTGCCAGCAGTGAACGGACCGGGGAGCTGTTTTTT
15	TRBV18	-	TRBD1	TRBJ1-4	CASSTGQGANEKLFF	TGTGCCAGCTCCACAGGACAGGGGGCGAATGAAAAACTGTTTTTT
14	TRBV20-1	few	TRBD2	TRBJ2-2	CSAAGLGNTGELFF	TGCAGTGCCGCCGGACTAGGGAACACCGGGGAGCTGTTTTTT
15	TRBV7-8	few	TRBD1	TRBJ1-2	CASSLRGTAERGYTF	TGTGCCAGCAGCTTAAGGGGGACAGCCGAACGAGGCTACACCTTC
15	TRBV20-1	few	TRBD1	TRBJ1-6	CSAKTDRSYNSPLHF	TGCAGTGCTAAGACGGACAGGTCTTATAATTCACCCCTCCACTTT
16	TRBV7-9	few	-	TRBJ1-3	CASSPPERLAGNTIYF	TGTGCTAGCAGCCCACCCGAGCGTCTAGCCGGAAACACCATATATTTT
12	TRBV29-1	once	-	TRBJ1-2	CSVLGHSYGYTF	TGCAGCGTCCTAGGACACTCCTATGGCTACACCTTC
16	TRBV20-1	few	TRBD1	TRBJ1-2	CSARTRGGTGSEGYTF	TGCAGTGCTAGAACCCGGGGAGGGACAGGCTCGGAGGGCTACACCTTC
13	TRBV19	-	-	TRBJ2-5	CAGSTQGRETQYF	TGTGCCGGTAGTACTCAGGGCCGGGAGACCCAGTACTTC
15	TRBV10-3	-	-	TRBJ2-3	CAISEEVVGTDTQYF	TGTGCCATCAGTGAGGAAGTAGTTGGCACAGATACGCAGTATTTT
16	TRBV6-2/TRBV6-3	few	-	TRBJ2-1	CASSPSRDGSYNEQFF	TGTGCCAGCAGCCCCTCACGGGATGGCTCCTACAATGAGCAGTTCTTC
15	TRBV7-9	few	-	TRBJ1-2	CASSLAGGGNYGYTF	TGTGCCAGCAGCTTAGCGGGGGGTGGTAACTATGGCTACACCTTC
14	TRBV19	few	TRBD1	TRBJ2-2	CATTQGAPTGELFF	TGTGCCACCACCCAGGGGGCCCCCACCGGGGAGCTGTTTTTT
19	TRBV15	few	TRBD2	TRBJ2-3	CATSRDRGGGAPSTDTQYF	TGTGCCACCAGCAGAGATCGGGGCGGGGGGGCTCCTAGCACAGATACGCAGTATTTT
16	TRBV7-2	-	-	TRBJ2-2	CASSLTPRVSTGELFF	TGTGCCAGCAGCTTAACCCCCCGGGTTTCCACCGGGGAGCTGTTTTTT
18	TRBV20-1	-	TRBD2	TRBJ2-5	CSARAGHLGGGIQETQYF	TGCAGTGCTAGAGCCGGCCACCTTGGGGGGGGGATACAAGAGACCCAGTACTTC
18	TRBV4-2	few	TRBD2	TRBJ2-5	CASSQELAGGLGKETQYF	TGTGCCAGCAGCCAAGAACTAGCGGGGGGGCTGGGTAAAGAGACCCAGTACTTC
14	TRBV6-2/TRBV6-3	few	-	TRBJ1-2	CASSNRDASSGYTF	TGTGCCAGCAGCAACAGGGACGCATCGTCTGGCTACACCTTC
12	TRBV30	-	-	TRBJ1-2	CAWRGSDYGYTF	TGTGCCTGGAGAGGATCGGACTATGGCTACACCTTC
14	TRBV27	few	-	TRBJ2-1	CASSQPPRVHEQFF	TGTGCCAGCAGCCAGCCCCCCAGGGTCCATGAGCAGTTCTTC
16	TRBV6-1	few	TRBD1	TRBJ2-2	CASSEPTGKGPGELFF	TGTGCCAGCAGCGAACCGACAGGGAAGGGCCCCGGGGAGCTGTTTTTT
12	TRBV27	-	-	TRBJ1-6	CASSRCNSPLHF	TGTGCCAGCAGCCGTTGTAATTCACCCCTCCACTTT
16	TRBV20-1	few	-	TRBJ1-5	CSAPGDLGGGNQPQHF	TGCAGTGCTCCGGGGGACCTCGGGGGGGGCAATCAGCCCCAGCATTTT
13	TRBV29-1	-	-	TRBJ1-5	CSVSLGSNQPQHF	TGCAGCGTTTCCCTTGGGAGCAATCAGCCCCAGCATTTT
13	TRBV6-1	-	TRBD1	TRBJ2-1	CASSPSFLGQRFF	TGTGCCAGCAGTCCCTCGTTCCTGGGACAGCGGTTCTTC
14	TRBV23-1	few	-	TRBJ1-5	CASSQSPAGWPQHF	TGCGCCAGCAGTCAATCCCCAGCCGGGTGGCCCCAGCATTTT
17	TRBV7-2	-	TRBD2	TRBJ2-3	CASTPRLRSGGTDTQYF	TGTGCCAGCACCCCCCGCTTACGGAGCGGGGGCACAGATACGCAGTATTTT
14	TRBV6-1	-	TRBD2	TRBJ2-7	CASSATSDTYEQYF	TGTGCCAGCAGTGCGACTAGCGATACCTACGAGCAGTACTTC
16	TRBV5-4	-	-	TRBJ1-1	CASSPQAGNGYTEAFF	TGTGCCAGCAGCCCACAGGCCGGTAATGGGTACACTGAAGCTTTCTTT
13	TRBV5-4	-	-	TRBJ2-5	CASSPGVQKTQYF	TGTGCCAGCAGCCCGGGAGTACAGAAGACCCAGTACTTC
12	TRBV2	-	-	TRBJ1-2	CASVGLEHGYTF	TGTGCCAGCGTGGGTCTGGAGCACGGCTACACCTTC
16	TRBV11-2	few	TRBD1	TRBJ2-2	CASSPPTGANTGELFF	TGTGCCAGCAGCCCCCCCACAGGGGCGAACACCGGGGAGCTGTTTTTT
16	TRBV24-1	few	TRBD2	TRBJ2-5	CATSDWTSRHQETQYF	TGTGCCACCAGTGACTGGACTAGCCGCCACCAAGAGACCCAGTACTTC
16	TRBV12-5	-	TRBD2	TRBJ2-4	CASGLGTSGGENIQYF	TGTGCTAGTGGTTTGGGGACTAGCGGGGGGGAAAACATTCAGTACTTC
17	TRBV30	medium-sized	TRBD1	TRBJ1-2	CAWKPGRGLLRVYGYTF	TGTGCCTGGAAACCCGGCAGGGGGCTTCTTCGGGTTTATGGCTACACCTTC
18	TRBV7-2	few	TRBD2	TRBJ2-7	CASSFSQDTSGGAYEQYF	TGTGCCAGCAGCTTCAGTCAGGATACTAGCGGGGGGGCCTACGAGCAGTACTTC